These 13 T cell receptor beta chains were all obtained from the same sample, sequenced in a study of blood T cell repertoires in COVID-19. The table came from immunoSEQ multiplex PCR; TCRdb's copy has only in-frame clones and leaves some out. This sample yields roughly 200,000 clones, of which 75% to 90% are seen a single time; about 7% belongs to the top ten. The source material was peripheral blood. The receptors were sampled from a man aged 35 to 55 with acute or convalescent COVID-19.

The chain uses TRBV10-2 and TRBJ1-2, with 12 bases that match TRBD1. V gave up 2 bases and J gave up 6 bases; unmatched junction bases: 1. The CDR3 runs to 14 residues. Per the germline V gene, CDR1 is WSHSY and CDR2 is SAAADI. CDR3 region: CASSEGDRGHGYTF. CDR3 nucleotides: TGCGCCAGCAGTGAGGGGGACAGGGGGCATGGCTACACCTTC.

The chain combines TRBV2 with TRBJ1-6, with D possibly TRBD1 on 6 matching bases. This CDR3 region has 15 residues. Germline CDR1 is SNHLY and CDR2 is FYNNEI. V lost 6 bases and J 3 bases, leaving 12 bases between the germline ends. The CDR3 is CASRGGFNYNSPLHF. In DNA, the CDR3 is TGTGCCAGCAGAGGGGGATTTAACTATAATTCACCCCTCCACTTT.

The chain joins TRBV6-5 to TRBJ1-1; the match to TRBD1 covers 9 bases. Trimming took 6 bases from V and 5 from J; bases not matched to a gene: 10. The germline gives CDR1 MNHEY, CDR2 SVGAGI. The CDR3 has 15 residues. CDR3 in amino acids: CASRLPGQGETEAFF. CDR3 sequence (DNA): TGTGCCAGCAGGCTACCGGGACAGGGTGAAACTGAAGCTTTCTTT.

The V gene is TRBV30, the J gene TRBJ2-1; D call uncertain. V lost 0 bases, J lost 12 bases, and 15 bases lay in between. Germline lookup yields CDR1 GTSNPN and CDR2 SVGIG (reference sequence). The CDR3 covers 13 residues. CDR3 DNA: TGTGCCTGGAGTGTACAAACGCTACCGGGGCAGTTCTTC. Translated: CAWSVQTLPGQFF.

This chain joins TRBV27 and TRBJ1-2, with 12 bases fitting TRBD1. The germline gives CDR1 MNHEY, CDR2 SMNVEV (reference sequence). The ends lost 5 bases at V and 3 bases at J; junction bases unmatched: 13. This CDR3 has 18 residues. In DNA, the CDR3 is TGTGCCAGCAGTCCCTGGGACAGGGGGCTCGCTATCCACTATGGCTACACCTTC. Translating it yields CASSPWDRGLAIHYGYTF.

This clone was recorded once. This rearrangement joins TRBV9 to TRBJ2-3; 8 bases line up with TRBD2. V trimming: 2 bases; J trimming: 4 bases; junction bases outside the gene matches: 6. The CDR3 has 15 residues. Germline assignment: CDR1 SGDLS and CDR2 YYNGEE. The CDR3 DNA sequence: TGTGCCAGCAGCGTCGGCGGGGGGCTGGCAGATACGCAGTATTTT. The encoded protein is CASSVGGGLADTQYF.

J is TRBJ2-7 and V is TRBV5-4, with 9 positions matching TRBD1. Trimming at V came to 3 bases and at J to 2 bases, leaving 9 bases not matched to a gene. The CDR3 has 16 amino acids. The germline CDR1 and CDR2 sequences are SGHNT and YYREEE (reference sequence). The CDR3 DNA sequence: TGTGCCAGCAGCTCCTTAGGACAGGGGAGAGCCTACGAGCAGTACTTC. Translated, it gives CASSSLGQGRAYEQYF.

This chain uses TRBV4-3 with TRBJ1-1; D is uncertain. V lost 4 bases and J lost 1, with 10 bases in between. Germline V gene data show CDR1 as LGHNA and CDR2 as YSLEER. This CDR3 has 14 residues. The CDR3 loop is CASSLSLSNTEAFF. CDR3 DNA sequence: TGCGCCAGCAGCCTGTCACTCTCGAACACTGAAGCTTTCTTT.

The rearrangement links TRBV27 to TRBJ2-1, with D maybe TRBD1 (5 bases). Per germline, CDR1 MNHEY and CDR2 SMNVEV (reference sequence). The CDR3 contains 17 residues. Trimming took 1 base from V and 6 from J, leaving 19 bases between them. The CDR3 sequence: CASSLFPQGTRSNEQFF. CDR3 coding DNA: TGTGCCAGCAGTTTATTCCCCCAGGGAACTCGAAGCAATGAGCAGTTCTTC.

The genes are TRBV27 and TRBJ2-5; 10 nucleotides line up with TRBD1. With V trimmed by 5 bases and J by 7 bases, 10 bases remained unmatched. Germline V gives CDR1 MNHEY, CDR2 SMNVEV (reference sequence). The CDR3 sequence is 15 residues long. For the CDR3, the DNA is TGTGCCAGCAGTACGTCCGGGACAGGGGTTGGGACCCAGTACTTC. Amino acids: CASSTSGTGVGTQYF.

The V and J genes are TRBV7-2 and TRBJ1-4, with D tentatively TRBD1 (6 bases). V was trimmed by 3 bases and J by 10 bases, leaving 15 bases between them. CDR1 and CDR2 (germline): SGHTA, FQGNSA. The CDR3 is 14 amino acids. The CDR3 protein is CASSLRRQAAKLFF. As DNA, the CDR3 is TGTGCCAGCAGCTTGCGTCGACAGGCAGCAAAACTGTTTTTT. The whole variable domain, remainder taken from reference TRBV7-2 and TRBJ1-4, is GAGVSQSPSNKVTEKGKDVELRCDPISGHTALYWYRQSLGQGLEFLIYFQGNSAPDKSGLPSDRFSAERTGGSVSTLTIQRTQQEDSAVYLCASSLRRQAAKLFFGSGTQLSVL.

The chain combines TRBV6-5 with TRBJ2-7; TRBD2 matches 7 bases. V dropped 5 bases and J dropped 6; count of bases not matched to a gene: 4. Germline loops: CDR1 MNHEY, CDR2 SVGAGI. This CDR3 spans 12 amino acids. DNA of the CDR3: TGTGCCAGCAGTCCCGGGGGGACCGAGCAGTACTTC. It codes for CASSPGGTEQYF.

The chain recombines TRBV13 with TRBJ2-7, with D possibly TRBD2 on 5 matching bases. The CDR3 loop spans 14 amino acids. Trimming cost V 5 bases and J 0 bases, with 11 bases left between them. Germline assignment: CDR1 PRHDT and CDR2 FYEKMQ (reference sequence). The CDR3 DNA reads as TGTGCCAGCAGCGGATCGGGGATCTCCTACGAGCAGTACTTC. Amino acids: CASSGSGISYEQYF.